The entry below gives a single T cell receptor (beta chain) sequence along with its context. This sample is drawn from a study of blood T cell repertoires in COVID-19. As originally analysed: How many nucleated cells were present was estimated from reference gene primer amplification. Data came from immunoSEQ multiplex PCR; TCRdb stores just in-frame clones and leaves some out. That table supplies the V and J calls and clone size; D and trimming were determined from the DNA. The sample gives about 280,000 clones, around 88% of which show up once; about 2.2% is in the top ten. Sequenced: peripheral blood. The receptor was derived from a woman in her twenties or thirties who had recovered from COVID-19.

This CDR3 is CATSLGQGANYGYTF. CDR3 in DNA: TGTGCCACCAGTCTTGGACAGGGGGCCAACTATGGCTACACCTTC. V usage is TRBV15 and J usage is TRBJ1-2, with 11 bases matching TRBD1. V lost 6 bases and J lost 2; bases outside the gene matches: 5. Germline-derived CDR1 and CDR2 are LNHNV and YYDKDF (reference sequence). There are 15 residues in the CDR3.